Below, 11 T cell receptor beta chains from the same sample are listed, as sequenced in a study of T cell responses to AZD1222 COVID-19 vaccine. Here immunoSEQ multiplex PCR was the method, and the copy in TCRdb shows in-frame clones only, minus some. The sample shows around 130,000 clones, 70% to 90% of them seen only once. Source: peripheral blood, taken on day 0 of AZD1222 vaccination. All receptors derive from an adult in good health.

V is TRBV27 and J is TRBJ2-7; a weak D match, TRBD1 (6 bases). Trimming took 6 bases from V and 5 from J, leaving 29 bases between them. The CDR3 has 18 residues. CDR1 is MNHEY and CDR2 is SMNVEV in the germline V gene (reference sequence). The CDR3 spells CASRSTRRGGYKGDEQYF. The CDR3 bases are TGTGCCAGCAGATCCACGCGAAGAGGGGGTTACAAAGGGGACGAGCAGTACTTC.

The chain links TRBV28 to TRBJ1-1, with 11 positions matching TRBD1. The trim removed 6 bases at V and 3 bases at J, leaving 6 bases unmatched. In germline, CDR1 is MDHEN, CDR2 SYDVKM. The CDR3 length is 15 residues. CDR3 DNA: TGTGCCAGCAGCCCGGGGACAGGGGGGGACACTGAAGCTTTCTTT. It codes for CASSPGTGGDTEAFF.

The genes are TRBV6-5 and TRBJ2-2; TRBD1 aligns across 7 bases. Germline V gives CDR1 MNHEY, CDR2 SVGAGI. The J segment lost 2 bases and the V segment lost 1 base, leaving 4 bases of the junction unmatched. The CDR3 runs 16 residues. The CDR3 DNA sequence: TGTGCCAGCAGTTACTTGGGGACAGAAAACACCGGGGAGCTGTTTTTT. As protein: CASSYLGTENTGELFF.

The chain carries TRBV4-1 and TRBJ1-3; D is perhaps TRBD1 (6 bases). Trimming cost V 4 bases and J 0 bases, with 10 bases left between them. Per germline, CDR1 MGHRA and CDR2 YSYEKL. This CDR3 comprises 15 residues. CDR3: CASSRVGGSGNTIYF. CDR3 bases: TGCGCCAGCAGCCGAGTAGGGGGCTCTGGAAACACCATATATTTT.

This chain connects TRBV14 to TRBJ2-7, with D possibly called TRBD1 or TRBD2 (6 bases each). This CDR3 has 18 residues. The germline gives CDR1 SGHDN, CDR2 FVKESK. The V and J ends lost 1 base and 7 bases respectively, with 26 bases between them. The CDR3 DNA reads as TGTGCCAGCAGCCAAGGGGCCCCACAATGGGGGGCTCCTTCTGAGCAGTACTTC. It is translated as CASSQGAPQWGAPSEQYF.

CDR3 coding DNA: TGTGCCACTGGGAGGGGCACAAACACCGGGGAGCTGTTTTTT. Its protein product is CATGRGTNTGELFF. V is TRBV19 and J is TRBJ2-2, with 7 nucleotides matching TRBD2. CDR3 size: 14 residues. Trimming at V came to 10 bases and at J to 2 bases, leaving 7 bases not matched to a gene. From germline, CDR1 is LNHDA and CDR2 SQIVND (reference sequence).

This clone was detected once. The DNA for the CDR3 is TGTGCCAGCAGTAGGACAATCCGCCAGCCCCAGCATTTT. It is translated as CASSRTIRQPQHF. This chain uses TRBV7-8 with TRBJ1-5, with a weak D call TRBD1 (5 bases). With 6 bases removed from V and 7 bases from J, the gap between germline ends came to 13 bases. The CDR3 is 13 residues long. The germline V gene encodes CDR1 SGHVS and CDR2 FQNEAQ.

This chain joins TRBV6-2 or TRBV6-3 and TRBJ1-5, with 8 bases that match TRBD1. J was trimmed by 1 base and V by 6 bases; bases with no gene match: 5. CDR3 size: 15 residues. Germline V gives CDR1 MNHEY, CDR2 SVGEGT. The chain's CDR3 is CASSLGQVSNQPQHF. CDR3 DNA sequence: TGTGCCAGCAGCCTGGGACAGGTGAGCAATCAGCCCCAGCATTTT.

V usage is TRBV11-3 and J usage is TRBJ2-3; maybe TRBD2 (5 bases). Germline V gene lookup returns CDR1 SGHNT and CDR2 YENEEA. The V and J ends lost 4 bases and 3 bases respectively, with 17 bases between them. The CDR3 loop spans 16 amino acids. The CDR3 protein is CASSSIFGRGTDTQYF. The CDR3 DNA reads TGTGCCAGCAGCTCTATCTTTGGGCGCGGGACAGATACGCAGTATTTT.

This sequence joins TRBV5-1 and TRBJ2-1, with 12 bases fitting TRBD2. In germline, CDR1 is SGHRS, CDR2 YFSETQ. This CDR3 spans 17 amino acids. The V segment lost 4 bases and the J segment 0 bases; nucleotides outside the gene matches: 5. The CDR3 DNA reads as TGCGCCAGCAGCGTAACTAGCGGGGGGTCCTCCTACAATGAGCAGTTCTTC. The encoded protein is CASSVTSGGSSYNEQFF.

The gene calls are TRBV2 and TRBJ2-4; D is possibly TRBD1 or TRBD2 (6 bases each). Germline V gene lookup returns CDR1 SNHLY and CDR2 FYNNEI. V lost 3 bases, J lost 6 bases, and 12 bases lay in between. CDR3 length equals 14 residues. For the CDR3, the DNA is TGTGCCAGCAGTGATTCCAGGGGAGGAAACATTCAGTACTTC. Its translation is CASSDSRGGNIQYF.